This T cell receptor beta chain was identified in a study of blood T cells in healthy people across ages. Points from the study as a whole: A conclusive naive versus antigen-experienced comparison was prevented by the unsorted PBMCs.

The CDR3 loop spans 16 amino acids. CDR1 and CDR2 (germline): SGHRS, YFSETQ. V was pared by 4 bases and J by 3 bases, with 7 bases of the junction left unmatched. As for this clonotype: Its antigen remains unidentified.

Next came a second PCR, run for roughly 6 to 11 cycles, which used a sample-barcoded 5' primer along with a J-beta primer mix. MiXCR, applied by TCRdb to the 5' RACE reads, yields one record per CDR3 protein. Of around 650,000 distinct CDR3 sequences in the sample, 35% to 50% were seen once. The chain joins TRBV5-1 to TRBJ2-4, with 10 bases lining up with TRBD1. This clonotype was obtained from an elderly man in good health. Sequencing input: blood. The CDR3: CASSPGQGIDKNIQYF. The CDR3 region has the DNA TGCGCCAGCAGCCCGGGACAGGGGATTGACAAAAACATTCAGTACTTC.